The entry below describes one T cell receptor beta chain. Its antigen is still unknown. This sample is part of a study of STAT5B mutations in CD4+ large granular lymphocyte leukemia. Turning to the study itself: Among healthy donors, a particular HLA allele went with more CDR3 'QG' motifs. Regarding the study as a whole: Compared with healthy controls (2/35), patient top clones favored TRBV06 (8/27).

The protocol was immunoSEQ multiplex PCR, while the TCRdb copy is restricted to in-frame clones and leaves out a portion. The profile shows about 33,000 clones, 81% of them singletons. The CDR3 is 14 amino acids. The V end was cut by 0 bases, the J end by 5 bases, with 8 bases between. CDR1 and CDR2 from the germline V gene are WNHNN and SYGVQD (reference sequence). This receptor was taken from a human donor in good health. The sample taken for sequencing was CD4+ T cells from blood buffy coats. The chain employs TRBV10-1 and TRBJ2-1; no clear D. The CDR3 loop reads CASSESGENNEQFF. CDR3 bases: TGCGCCAGCAGTGAGTCGGGTGAAAACAATGAGCAGTTCTTC.